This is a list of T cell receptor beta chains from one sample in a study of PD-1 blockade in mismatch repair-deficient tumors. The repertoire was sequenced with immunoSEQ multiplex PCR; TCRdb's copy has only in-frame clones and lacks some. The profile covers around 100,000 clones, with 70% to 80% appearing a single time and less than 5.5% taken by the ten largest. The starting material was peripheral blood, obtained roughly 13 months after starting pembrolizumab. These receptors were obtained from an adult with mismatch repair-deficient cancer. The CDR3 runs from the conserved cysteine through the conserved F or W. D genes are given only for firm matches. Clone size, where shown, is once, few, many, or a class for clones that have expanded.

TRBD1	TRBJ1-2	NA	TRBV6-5	CASALGHRGRGYTF	TGTGCCAGCGCGCTGGGCCACAGGGGCAGGGGCTACACCTTC
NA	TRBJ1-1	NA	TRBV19	CASSIRQNTEAFF	TGTGCCAGTAGTATTAGGCAGAACACTGAAGCTTTCTTT
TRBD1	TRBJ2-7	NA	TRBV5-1	CASSLSGTGVGGEQYF	TGCGCCAGCAGCTTATCCGGGACAGGGGTCGGTGGCGAGCAGTACTTC
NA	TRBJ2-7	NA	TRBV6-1	CASSDEWAYEQYF	TGTGCCAGCAGTGATGAATGGGCATACGAGCAGTACTTC
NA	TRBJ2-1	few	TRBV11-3	CASSPTDGHNEQFF	TGTGCCAGCAGTCCCACCGACGGTCACAATGAGCAGTTCTTC
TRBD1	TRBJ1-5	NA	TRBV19	CASSRDRAVQPQHF	TGTGCCAGTAGCAGGGACAGGGCGGTTCAGCCCCAGCATTTT
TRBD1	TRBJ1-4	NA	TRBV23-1	CASRPRQGRANSEKLFF	TGCGCCAGCAGGCCCCGACAGGGGCGGGCCAACTCAGAAAAACTGTTTTTT
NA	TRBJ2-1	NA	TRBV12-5	CASGLTANNEQFF	TGTGCTAGTGGTTTGACAGCCAACAATGAGCAGTTCTTC
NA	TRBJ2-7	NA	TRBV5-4	CASSLLELGRGEQYF	TGTGCCAGCAGCTTGCTGGAACTCGGTCGTGGGGAGCAGTACTTC
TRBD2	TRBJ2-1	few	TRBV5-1	CASSLAPGLAPLNEQFF	TGCGCCAGCAGCTTGGCCCCGGGACTAGCGCCCCTAAATGAGCAGTTCTTC